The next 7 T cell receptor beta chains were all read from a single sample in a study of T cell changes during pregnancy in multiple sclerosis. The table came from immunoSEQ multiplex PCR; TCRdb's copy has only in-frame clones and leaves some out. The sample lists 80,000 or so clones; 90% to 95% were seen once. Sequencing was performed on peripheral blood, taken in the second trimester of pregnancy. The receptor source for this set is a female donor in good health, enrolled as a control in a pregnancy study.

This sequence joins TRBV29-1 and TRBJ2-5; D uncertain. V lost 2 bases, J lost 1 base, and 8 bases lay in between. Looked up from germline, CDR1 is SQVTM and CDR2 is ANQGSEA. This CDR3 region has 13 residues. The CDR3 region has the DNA TGCAGCGTTGAATTTCTTTTCCAAGAGACCCAGTACTTC. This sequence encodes CSVEFLFQETQYF.

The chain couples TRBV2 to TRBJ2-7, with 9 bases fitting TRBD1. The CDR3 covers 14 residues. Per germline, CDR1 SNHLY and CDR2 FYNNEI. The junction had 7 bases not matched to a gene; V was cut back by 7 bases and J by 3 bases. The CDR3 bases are TGTGCCAGCACCTCGGACAGGGGCTACTACGAGCAGTACTTC. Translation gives CASTSDRGYYEQYF. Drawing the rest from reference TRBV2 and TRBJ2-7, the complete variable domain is EPEVTQTPSHQVTQMGQEVILRCVPISNHLYFYWYRQILGQKVEFLVSFYNNEISEKSEIFDDQFSVERPDGSNFTLKIRSTKLEDSAMYFCASTSDRGYYEQYFGPGTRLTVT.

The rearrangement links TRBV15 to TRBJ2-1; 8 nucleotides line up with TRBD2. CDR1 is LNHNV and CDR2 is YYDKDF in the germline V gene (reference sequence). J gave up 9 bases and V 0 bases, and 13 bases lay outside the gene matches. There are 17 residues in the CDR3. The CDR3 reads CATSRDLVGSGNGEQFF. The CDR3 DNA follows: TGTGCCACCAGCAGAGATCTCGTAGGTAGCGGGAATGGTGAGCAGTTCTTC.

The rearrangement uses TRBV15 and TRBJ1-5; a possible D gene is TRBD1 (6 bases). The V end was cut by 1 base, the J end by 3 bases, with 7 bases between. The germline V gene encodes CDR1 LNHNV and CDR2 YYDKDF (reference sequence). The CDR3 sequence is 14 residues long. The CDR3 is CATSRGQDNQPQHF. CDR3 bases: TGTGCCACCAGCAGAGGACAGGACAATCAGCCCCAGCATTTT.

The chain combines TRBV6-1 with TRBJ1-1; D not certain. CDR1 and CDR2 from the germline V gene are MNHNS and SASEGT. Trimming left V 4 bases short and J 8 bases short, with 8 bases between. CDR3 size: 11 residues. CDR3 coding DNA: TGTGCCAGCAGTGTTAGAGGGGAAGCTTTCTTT. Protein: CASSVRGEAFF.

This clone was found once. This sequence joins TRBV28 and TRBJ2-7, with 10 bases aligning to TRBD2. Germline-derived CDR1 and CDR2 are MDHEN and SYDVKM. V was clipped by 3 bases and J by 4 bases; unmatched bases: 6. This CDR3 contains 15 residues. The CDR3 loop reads CASSLGASGGYEQYF. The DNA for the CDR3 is TGTGCCAGCAGTTTGGGGGCTAGCGGGGGTTACGAGCAGTACTTC.

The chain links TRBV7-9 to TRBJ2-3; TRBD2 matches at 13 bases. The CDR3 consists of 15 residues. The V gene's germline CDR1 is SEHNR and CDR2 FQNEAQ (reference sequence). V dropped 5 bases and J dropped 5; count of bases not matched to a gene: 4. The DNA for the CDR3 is TGTGCCAGCAGCGCCCGACTAGCGGGAGGAGATACGCAGTATTTT. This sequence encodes CASSARLAGGDTQYF.